The 26 T cell receptor beta chains given below trace back to one sample, sequenced in a study of spatial heterogeneity in lung cancer. As for time point: sample taken at primary tumor resection. MiXCR, run by TCRdb on the 5' RACE reads, gives a single entry per CDR3 protein. Seen here are about 3,300 distinct CDR3 sequences, roughly 3.3% observed once, and the top ten hold 16%. The material was lung tissue, obtained at surgery. These TCRs come from a human donor with early-stage non-small cell lung cancer.

This clonotype showed up just a few times. With the library built for alpha chains, this beta chain is off target and its frequency is not meaningful. This rearrangement joins TRBV9 to TRBJ1-1; D gene ambiguous. Germline V gives CDR1 SGDLS, CDR2 YYNGEE. Trimming pared 3 bases from V and 5 bases from J, leaving 11 bases between. This CDR3 contains 13 residues. The CDR3 region has the DNA TGTGCCAGCAGCGGGTCATCTGGGACTGAAGCTTTCTTT. This codes for CASSGSSGTEAFF.

Concerning this clonotype itself: In a library made to pick up alpha chains, this beta chain is a stray read with a size that means little. The chain links TRBV12-3 or TRBV12-4 to TRBJ1-5, with D unclear. CDR3 size: 12 residues. V was trimmed by 7 bases and J by 8 bases, leaving 12 bases between them. The CDR3 region is CASTSYREPQHF. The CDR3 region has the DNA TGTGCCAGCACATCTTATCGGGAGCCCCAGCATTTT.

By share of the sample, this clonotype is medium-sized. The library was prepared for alpha chains; this beta chain is a stray read, so its frequency means little. The chain's CDR3 is CASSLGSGGGGEQFF. CDR3 DNA: TGTGCCAGCAGCTTGGGGAGCGGGGGCGGTGGTGAGCAGTTCTTC. This chain links TRBV7-2 with TRBJ2-1, with 8 positions matching TRBD2. Germline CDR1 SGHTA, CDR2 FQGNSA. V lost 3 bases, J lost 9 bases, and 10 bases stayed unmatched. The CDR3 runs to 15 residues.

About this clonotype: This may be a read error: a much more frequent sequence differs by one nucleotide. This beta chain came through as a stray read in a library set up for alpha chains, and its size says little. The rearrangement links TRBV12-3 or TRBV12-4 to TRBJ2-3, with 13 bases aligning to TRBD2. CDR3 length: 15 residues. CDR3 nucleotides: TGTTCCAGCAGTCTGACTAGCGGGGGGCTCATTGCGCAGTATTTT. Amino acids: CSSSLTSGGLIAQYF.

In its sample, this clonotype ranks as medium-sized. This beta chain is a stray sequence in a library constructed for alpha chains; its clone size is not meaningful. The chain has TRBV5-1 and TRBJ2-7; D is possibly TRBD2 (6 bases). Germline-derived CDR1 and CDR2 are SGHRS and YFSETQ. Trimming removed 6 bases at V and 0 bases at J, with 10 bases between. The CDR3 contains 13 residues. CDR3: CASTGLGSYEQYF. In DNA form, the CDR3 reads TGCGCCAGCACGGGACTGGGCTCCTACGAGCAGTACTTC.

By share, this clonotype ranks as medium-sized (0.01 to 0.1%). This beta chain is an unintended read in a library built for alpha chains; its size means little. V usage is TRBV15 and J usage is TRBJ2-5; D remains ambiguous. CDR3 size: 15 residues. The germline V and J ends were trimmed by 3 bases and 5 bases, with 16 bases remaining between them. Germline loops: CDR1 LNHNV, CDR2 YYDKDF (reference sequence). For the CDR3, the DNA is TGTGCCACCAGCAGGGATATAGGTAGTCGCGAGACCCAGTACTTC. Encoded protein: CATSRDIGSRETQYF.

By share, this clonotype counts as medium-sized (0.01 to 0.1%). The size of this beta chain means little, since it is a stray read in a library made for alpha chains. The V and J genes are TRBV20-1 and TRBJ1-4; D is ambiguous. Deletions cut 5 bases from V and 14 bases from J, with 18 bases between. Looked up from germline, CDR1 is DFQATT and CDR2 is SNEGSKA (reference sequence). The CDR3 spans 12 residues. The chain's CDR3 is CSAFKYEKGLFF. CDR3 in DNA: TGCAGTGCTTTTAAATATGAAAAAGGGCTGTTTTTT.

This clonotype is deemed medium-sized (0.01 to 0.1%). This beta chain represents an off-target read in a library built for alpha chains; its size is of limited meaning. The chain joins TRBV7-9 to TRBJ2-5; D is possibly TRBD2 (6 bases). The CDR3 sequence is 15 residues long. The V end lost 0 bases, the J end lost 5 bases, and 13 bases lay between the germline ends. Germline V gene data show CDR1 as SEHNR and CDR2 as FQNEAQ (reference sequence). The CDR3 region has the DNA TGTGCCAGCAGCTTAGCCGTCGGAGGGCCGGAGACCCAGTACTTC. Translation gives CASSLAVGGPETQYF.

This clonotype was counted ten times or more. This beta chain was picked up by a library intended for alpha chains and is off target, so its count carries little meaning. The chain carries TRBV14 and TRBJ1-2; 7 nucleotides agree with TRBD1. The J segment lost 1 base and the V segment lost 5 bases, leaving 10 bases of the junction unmatched. Germline CDR1 SGHDN, CDR2 FVKESK. CDR3 length: 16 amino acids. The CDR3 reads CASSERQGIFNYGYTF. CDR3 DNA: TGTGCCAGCAGCGAGAGACAGGGAATCTTTAACTATGGCTACACCTTC.

As regards this clonotype: This beta chain appears as a stray read in a library generated for alpha chains; its size is not informative. The genes are TRBV18 and TRBJ2-7; tentative D call: TRBD1 (6 bases). CDR3 length equals 13 residues. The ends were cut back, 6 bases at V and 3 bases at J, with 12 bases in the middle. Germline V CDR1 and CDR2: KGHSH, LQKENI. The CDR3 nucleotides are TGTGCCAGCTCCCCCGGACAGATCTACGAGCAGTACGTC. Its translation is CASSPGQIYEQYV.

Within the sample, this clonotype is medium-sized. Found in a library prepared for alpha chains, this beta chain is an off-target read, and its abundance has little meaning. The J gene is TRBJ1-3, the V gene TRBV10-3; no clear D gene. Trimming pared 4 bases from V and 3 bases from J, leaving 10 bases between. The CDR3 totals 14 residues. Germline values: CDR1 ENHRY, CDR2 SYGVKD. The CDR3 nucleotides are TGTGCCATCAGTGGCGGAGTTGATGGAAACACCATATATTTT. Residues: CAISGGVDGNTIYF.

As to this clonotype: Within a library made for alpha chains, this beta chain is off target, and its count is uninformative. The chain employs TRBV6-1 and TRBJ2-7; 8 bases map to TRBD1. After removal of 6 bases from V and 5 bases from J, the junction contained 12 bases not matched to a gene. This CDR3 is built from 15 residues. The germline gives CDR1 MNHNS, CDR2 SASEGT. The CDR3 nucleotides read TGTGCCAGCAGAGCAGGGGGCCGAGGGGGAGACGAGCAGTACTTC. Translation: CASRAGGRGGDEQYF.

This clonotype showed up many times. This beta chain appears as a stray read in a library generated for alpha chains; its size is not informative. The CDR3 here is CASSQRGELRGGYTF. CDR3 in DNA: TGTGCCAGCAGCCAAAGAGGGGAGCTACGGGGTGGCTACACCTTC. The chain employs TRBV7-2 and TRBJ1-2; D perhaps matches TRBD1 (5 bases). This CDR3 has 15 amino acids. CDR1 and CDR2 from the germline V gene are SGHTA and FQGNSA. The V end was cut by 5 bases, the J end by 7 bases, with 20 bases between.

This clonotype was counted at least ten times. The library was prepared for alpha chains; this beta chain is a stray read, so its frequency means little. The J gene is TRBJ1-4, the V gene TRBV4-2; no reliable D call. The CDR3 runs 15 residues. V lost 4 bases and J lost 0, with 9 bases in between. Germline CDR1 and CDR2: LGHNA and YNFKEQ. CDR3 DNA: TGTGCCAGCAGCCCATCTCAGACAACTAATGAAAAACTGTTTTTT. As protein: CASSPSQTTNEKLFF.

This clonotype ranks as medium-sized. Because this beta chain is a stray read in a library intended to capture alpha chains, its abundance should not be given much weight. The V gene is TRBV20-1, the J gene TRBJ1-6; tentatively, D is TRBD1 (6 bases). V shed 4 bases and J shed 6 bases, with 22 bases lying between them. This CDR3 is 17 amino acids long. Germline-derived CDR1 and CDR2 are DFQATT and SNEGSKA (reference sequence). The CDR3 is CSAIRTASLALNSPLHF. The DNA for the CDR3 is TGCAGTGCTATTAGGACAGCCTCCTTAGCGCTTAATTCACCCCTCCACTTT.

With respect to this clonotype: The library was designed around alpha chains, so this beta chain is a stray read whose abundance carries little weight. The chain combines TRBV20-1 with TRBJ2-7, with 10 bases aligning to TRBD2. Looked up from germline, CDR1 is DFQATT and CDR2 is SNEGSKA (reference sequence). The CDR3 runs to 13 residues. Germline trimming cut 5 bases from V and 6 bases from J; bases unmatched to any gene: 7. Here the CDR3 reads CSAALKRGGEQYF. The DNA for the CDR3 is TGCAGTGCTGCCCTGAAGCGGGGGGGCGAGCAGTACTTC.

At least ten counts were recorded for this clonotype. This beta chain lies outside the target of a library built for alpha chains; its clone size means little. J is TRBJ2-1 and V is TRBV28; D is possibly TRBD1 or TRBD2 (5 bases each). Germline-derived CDR1 and CDR2 are MDHEN and SYDVKM. V lost 6 bases, J lost 8 bases, and 20 bases lay in between. The CDR3 has 15 amino acids. Here the CDR3 reads CASSTPTGLGYEQFF. In DNA, the CDR3 is TGTGCCAGCAGCACCCCGACGGGGCTTGGGTATGAGCAGTTCTTC. The whole variable domain, remainder taken from reference TRBV28 and TRBJ2-1, is DVKVTQSSRYLVKRTGEKVFLECVQDMDHENMFWYRQDPGLGLRLIYFSYDVKMKEKGDIPEGYSVSREKKERFSLILESASTNQTSMYLCASSTPTGLGYEQFFGPGTRLTVL.

This clonotype was counted many times. This beta chain is an unintended read in a library built for alpha chains; its size means little. The rearrangement links TRBV7-9 to TRBJ1-1; TRBD1 might be the D (6 bases). The CDR3 runs 15 residues. The germline V and J ends were trimmed by 5 bases and 5 bases, with 18 bases remaining between them. Germline loops: CDR1 SEHNR, CDR2 FQNEAQ (reference sequence). The CDR3 sequence: CASSPGGGRFTEAFF. In DNA form, the CDR3 reads TGTGCCAGCAGCCCGGGTGGGGGGCGATTTACTGAAGCTTTCTTT.

This clonotype is categorized as medium-sized. Because this beta chain is a stray read in a library intended to capture alpha chains, its abundance should not be given much weight. CDR3 coding DNA: TGTGCCAGCAGATCTGGGGACAGGGTGGCGAATGAGCAGTTCTTC. As protein: CASRSGDRVANEQFF. The chain uses TRBV13 and TRBJ2-1, with 9 bases lining up with TRBD1. The germline CDR1 and CDR2 sequences are PRHDT and FYEKMQ (reference sequence). The length of the CDR3 is 15 residues. V was pared by 6 bases and J by 7 bases, with 10 bases of the junction left unmatched.

Sample share makes this clonotype medium-sized. This beta chain is a stray read from a library made for alpha chains; its abundance is not meaningful. The chain links TRBV7-2 to TRBJ2-2; D unresolved. Germline V gene lookup returns CDR1 SGHTA and CDR2 FQGNSA. The length of the CDR3 is 14 residues. V dropped 0 bases and J dropped 5 bases, with 7 bases sitting between them. The CDR3 sequence is CASSLAYGTGELFF. The DNA for the CDR3 is TGTGCCAGCAGCTTAGCGTATGGAACCGGGGAGCTGTTTTTT.

This clonotype appeared many times. A library prepared for alpha chains yielded this beta chain as an off-target read; its size is of little meaning. The chain has TRBV2 and TRBJ1-4, with 7 nucleotides matching TRBD1. J gave up 0 bases and V 4 bases, and 2 bases lay outside the gene matches. This CDR3 is 15 amino acids long. Germline V lookup: CDR1 SNHLY, CDR2 FYNNEI. The CDR3 DNA sequence: TGTGCCAGCAGTGGGGACAGACCAACTAATGAAAAACTGTTTTTT. Translated: CASSGDRPTNEKLFF.

This clonotype is medium-sized within its sample. A library prepared for alpha chains yielded this beta chain as an off-target read; its size is of little meaning. The V and J genes are TRBV12-3 or TRBV12-4 and TRBJ2-5; 7 bases align to TRBD2. The trim removed 2 bases at V and 5 bases at J, leaving 2 bases unmatched. The CDR3 consists of 13 residues. CDR3 nucleotides: TGTGCCAGCAGTTTATTTAGCGGGGAGACCCAGTACTTC. Its protein product is CASSLFSGETQYF.

This clonotype is medium-sized by share. A library made for alpha chains picked up this beta chain off target, so its size means little. J is TRBJ2-5 and V is TRBV5-1; D ambiguous. V was shortened by 0 bases and J by 2 bases, with 8 bases between the two germline ends. The CDR3 spans 14 residues. Germline V gene sequence: CDR1 SGHRS, CDR2 YFSETQ. CDR3 residues: CASSLGFQQETQYF. Here the CDR3 DNA reads TGCGCCAGCAGCTTGGGTTTCCAACAAGAGACCCAGTACTTC.

This clonotype came up many times. A library made for alpha chains picked up this beta chain off target, so its size means little. This sequence joins TRBV2 and TRBJ2-3; a weak D match, TRBD1 (6 bases). Germline loops: CDR1 SNHLY, CDR2 FYNNEI. V was pared by 7 bases and J by 3 bases, with 17 bases between. The CDR3 totals 15 residues. CDR3 in DNA: TGTGCCAGCAAGGAGTTCAGGGGTGGGACAGATACGCAGTATTTT. Encoded protein: CASKEFRGGTDTQYF.

This clonotype was picked up a small number of times. This beta chain represents an off-target read in a library built for alpha chains; its size is of limited meaning. J is TRBJ2-7 and V is TRBV4-3; TRBD1 might be the D (6 bases). The V gene's germline CDR1 is LGHNA and CDR2 YSLEER. V lost 2 bases, J lost 5 bases, and 16 bases lay in between. The CDR3 length is 15 residues. CDR3 protein: CASSQSWVGGHEQYF. CDR3 DNA sequence: TGCGCCAGCAGCCAAAGTTGGGTTGGGGGCCACGAGCAGTACTTC.

Judged by abundance, this clonotype is medium-sized. This beta chain appears as a stray read in a library generated for alpha chains; its size is not informative. The chain couples TRBV20-1 to TRBJ1-5; TRBD1 matches at 8 bases. The trim removed 7 bases at V and 0 bases at J, leaving 5 bases unmatched. Germline-derived CDR1 and CDR2 are DFQATT and SNEGSKA (reference sequence). The CDR3 covers 14 residues. CDR3 loop: CSVRTGISNQPQHF. Written as DNA, the CDR3 is TGCAGTGTTAGGACAGGGATTAGCAATCAGCCCCAGCATTTT.